The clone carrying this TCR beta chain turned up a few times. Its antigen is currently unknown. This entry is derived from a study of cytomegalovirus exposure and HLA in healthy donors. Study-wide findings and caveats: TCR beta chains numbering under 200 were designated cytomegalovirus-associated.

Both 60 Vbeta primers and 13 Jbeta primers went into the PCR. Libraries were prepared by immunoSEQ multiplex PCR; TCRdb keeps only in-frame clonotypes and omits some of them. The sample has approximately 260,000 clones, about nine tenths seen once. The V gene lost 1 base and the J gene lost 7 bases, with 14 bases spanning the gap. CDR3 size: 15 residues. Germline assignment: CDR1 MNHNS and CDR2 SASEGT. The V call is TRBV6-1, the J call TRBJ1-5; a possible D gene is TRBD1 (5 bases). This clonotype was obtained from a girl aged 2 to 10 in good health and CMV-seronegative. Sequencing was done on a sample of PBMCs. CDR3 region: CASSEVYSGKQPQHF. In DNA form, the CDR3 reads TGTGCCAGCAGTGAAGTTTATTCAGGGAAACAGCCCCAGCATTTT.